This T cell receptor (beta chain) was recovered during a study of CD8 T cells in Susac syndrome. Study information: Within the group of sequenced Susac syndrome patients, over 5 had active disease and eight or nine were in remission. Findings of the study overall: The total CD8+ repertoires contained about 16 Susac-specific public clones, and the CD8+ TEMRA repertoires contained about 5.

Germline loops: CDR1 SGHNT, CDR2 YYREEE (reference sequence). The V and J ends lost 1 base and 7 bases respectively, with 18 bases between them. The CDR3 covers 17 residues. On this clonotype itself: Antigen specificity is unknown.

cDNA came from around 0.54 to 1 ug RNA primed by random hexamers. Multiplex immunoSEQ PCR targeted 54 Vbeta and 13 Jbeta TCR beta segments. MiXCR, applied by TCRdb to the immunoSEQ multiplex PCR reads, yields one record per CDR3 protein. The sample records 100,000 to 150,000 distinct CDR3 sequences, around 95% being singletons. Purification of the CD8+ and CD4+ T cells relied on negative isolation, and TEMRA cells underwent FACS enrichment. The chain couples TRBV5-4 to TRBJ1-6, with D maybe TRBD1 (5 bases). The sequencing input was CD8+ T cells from PBMCs. This TCR came from a human donor with Susac syndrome. CDR3: CASSLRTDTSGNSPLHF. The CDR3 region has the DNA TGTGCCAGCAGCTTGCGGACGGACACTTCGGGGAATTCACCCCTCCACTTT. The variable domain in full, with the rest retrieved from reference TRBV5-4 and TRBJ1-6, is ETGVTQSPTHLIKTRGQQVTLRCSSQSGHNTVSWYQQALGQGPQFIFQYYREEENGRGNFPPRFSGLQFPNYSSELNVNALELDDSALYLCASSLRTDTSGNSPLHFGNGTRLTVT.